This T cell receptor (beta chain) was documented in a study of cytomegalovirus exposure and HLA in healthy donors. Points from the study as a whole: Most CMV-associated TCR beta chains appeared HLA-restricted in a later analysis. Using the classifier, cytomegalovirus status was reportedly diagnosed with high specificity and sensitivity.

Points on this clone: Its antigen is still unknown.

Germline V lookup: CDR1 MNHEY, CDR2 SMNVEV (reference sequence). CDR3 length equals 12 residues. Between the trimmed V and J ends, which lost 10 bases and 4 bases, there was a span of 11 bases. Primers for the PCR totalled 60 Vbeta and 13 Jbeta. This table comes from immunoSEQ multiplex PCR, and its TCRdb copy is limited to in-frame clones, with some not included. The data show fewer than 150,000 clones, just under 80% seen once. The chain has TRBV27 and TRBJ2-1; D may be TRBD2 (5 bases). The receptor was derived from a man younger than 45 in good health and CMV-seronegative. What was sequenced was PBMCs. Here the CDR3 DNA reads TGTGCCACCCGTGAGGGATACAATGAGCAGTTCTTC. Amino acids: CATREGYNEQFF.